Listed below are T cell receptor beta chains from one sample, sequenced in a study of blood T cells in healthy people across ages. TCRdb recomputed calls from the 5' RACE reads with MiXCR, one row per CDR3 protein. The top ten hold 20% to 25% of the sample, which has fewer than 900,000 distinct CDR3 sequences, about 40% seen once. The specimen was blood. Every receptor here comes from a woman in her sixties or seventies in good health. Both conserved end residues are part of each CDR3. A D gene is named only where the DNA matches it firmly. Size tells how often a clone was seen (once, few, many) or the class of an expanded clone, and some rows leave it out.

clone size: .
V gene: TRBV13
D gene: TRBD2
J gene: TRBJ2-7
CDR3 DNA: TGTGCCAGCAGCTTTGCGGGAGATTACGAGCAGTACTTC
CDR3 protein: CASSFAGDYEQYF

clone size: .
V gene: TRBV7-8
D gene: TRBD1
J gene: TRBJ2-7
CDR3 DNA: TGTGCCAGCAGTACCCTGGGTCGCGACAGGGTGGCGGCCGAGCAGTACTTC
CDR3 protein: CASSTLGRDRVAAEQYF

clone size: few
V gene: TRBV29-1
D gene: .
J gene: TRBJ1-2
CDR3 DNA: TGCAGCGCGGTGGAAAACTATGGCTACACCTTC
CDR3 protein: CSAVENYGYTF

clone size: few
V gene: TRBV9
D gene: .
J gene: TRBJ1-4
CDR3 DNA: TGTGCCAGCAGCGGCCCCGGGCCCGAAAGCGGAAAACTGTTTTTT
CDR3 protein: CASSGPGPESGKLFF

clone size: few
V gene: TRBV3-1
D gene: TRBD2
J gene: TRBJ2-1
CDR3 DNA: TGTGCCAGCAGCCAAGATCGAACTAGCGCGGGATACAATGAGCAGTTCTTC
CDR3 protein: CASSQDRTSAGYNEQFF

clone size: .
V gene: TRBV7-3
D gene: .
J gene: TRBJ2-3
CDR3 DNA: TGTGCCAGCAGCCCCCCCACCCAGATGGGGGTAGGTACGCAGTATTTT
CDR3 protein: CASSPPTQMGVGTQYF

clone size: .
V gene: TRBV20-1
D gene: .
J gene: TRBJ2-1
CDR3 DNA: TGCAGTGGGGGCGGGAATGAGCAGTTCTTC
CDR3 protein: CSGGGNEQFF

clone size: .
V gene: TRBV15
D gene: TRBD2
J gene: TRBJ2-2
CDR3 DNA: TGTGCCACCAGCAGAGGACTAGCGGGAGGGTTTAACACCGGGGAGCTGTTTTTT
CDR3 protein: CATSRGLAGGFNTGELFF

clone size: once
V gene: TRBV2
D gene: .
J gene: TRBJ2-5
CDR3 DNA: TGTGCCAGCAGCGAGGACCGTTCTGGAGAGCAGTACTTC
CDR3 protein: CASSEDRSGEQYF

clone size: many
V gene: TRBV5-1
D gene: .
J gene: TRBJ2-5
CDR3 DNA: TGCGCCAGCAGCTTGGGCCTCCAAGAGACCCAGTACTTC
CDR3 protein: CASSLGLQETQYF

clone size: many
V gene: TRBV12-3/TRBV12-4
D gene: .
J gene: TRBJ2-7
CDR3 DNA: TGTGCCAGCAAACGGGCCGCAAACTACGAGCAGTACTTC
CDR3 protein: CASKRAANYEQYF

clone size: once
V gene: TRBV20-1
D gene: TRBD2
J gene: TRBJ2-4
CDR3 DNA: TGCAGTGCGTCGACTAGCGGAATAGCCAAAAACATTCAGTACTTC
CDR3 protein: CSASTSGIAKNIQYF

clone size: .
V gene: TRBV20-1
D gene: .
J gene: TRBJ2-7
CDR3 DNA: TGCAGTGCCCCGGACCGCGCCGGAGAGCAGTACTTC
CDR3 protein: CSAPDRAGEQYF

clone size: few
V gene: TRBV18
D gene: TRBD2
J gene: TRBJ2-1
CDR3 DNA: TGTGCCAGCTCAGTGACTAGCGGCACCTACAATGAGCAGTTCTTC
CDR3 protein: CASSVTSGTYNEQFF

clone size: .
V gene: TRBV6-1
D gene: TRBD1
J gene: TRBJ1-1
CDR3 DNA: TGTGCTAGCAGTGGGGGACAGGGGGCGCGCACTGAACCTTTCTTT
CDR3 protein: CASSGGQGARTEPFF

clone size: few
V gene: TRBV5-1
D gene: .
J gene: TRBJ1-6
CDR3 DNA: TGCGCCAGCAGCCCGACCCTCCGGGGCCCAGCATATAATTCGCCCCTCCACTTT
CDR3 protein: CASSPTLRGPAYNSPLHF

clone size: .
V gene: TRBV2
D gene: .
J gene: TRBJ2-2
CDR3 DNA: TGTGCCAGCATATTGGAGGCACGCACCGGGGAGCTGTTTTTT
CDR3 protein: CASILEARTGELFF

clone size: few
V gene: TRBV4-2
D gene: .
J gene: TRBJ2-1
CDR3 DNA: TGTGCCAGCAGCCTTCCCCTGAGCTCCTACAATGAGCAGTTCTTC
CDR3 protein: CASSLPLSSYNEQFF

clone size: .
V gene: TRBV18
D gene: TRBD1
J gene: TRBJ1-6
CDR3 DNA: TGTGCCAGCTCCCTCCAGGGACAGGGGACACCCCTCCACTTT
CDR3 protein: CASSLQGQGTPLHF

clone size: .
V gene: TRBV7-2
D gene: .
J gene: TRBJ2-7
CDR3 DNA: TGTGCCAGCAGCTTACAGCCGGGGCTGCCCTACGAGCAGTACTTC
CDR3 protein: CASSLQPGLPYEQYF

clone size: .
V gene: TRBV29-1
D gene: TRBD1
J gene: TRBJ1-5
CDR3 DNA: TGCAGCGTTGGGGACAGGGACCAGCCCCAGCATTTT
CDR3 protein: CSVGDRDQPQHF

clone size: few
V gene: TRBV7-2
D gene: .
J gene: TRBJ1-5
CDR3 DNA: TGTGCCAGCCGCCCAGAAGGGCTTTCTCAGCCCCAGCATTTT
CDR3 protein: CASRPEGLSQPQHF

clone size: many
V gene: TRBV7-6
D gene: TRBD2
J gene: TRBJ2-1
CDR3 DNA: TGTGCCAGCAGTTTTGGCGGGAGCTCCTACAATGAGCAGTTCTTC
CDR3 protein: CASSFGGSSYNEQFF

clone size: .
V gene: TRBV29-1
D gene: .
J gene: TRBJ2-5
CDR3 DNA: TGCAGCGTTTGGGGGGAAGAGACCCAGTACTTC
CDR3 protein: CSVWGEETQYF

clone size: .
V gene: TRBV7-3
D gene: .
J gene: TRBJ2-7
CDR3 DNA: TGTGCCAGCAGTCCCCGGGCCTCCCCCAATTACGAGCAGTACTTC
CDR3 protein: CASSPRASPNYEQYF

clone size: .
V gene: TRBV20-1
D gene: .
J gene: TRBJ2-1
CDR3 DNA: TGCAGTGCTAGAGATCTAGTGGCCCGGGGGTACAATGAGCAGTTCTTC
CDR3 protein: CSARDLVARGYNEQFF

clone size: .
V gene: TRBV4-3
D gene: TRBD2
J gene: TRBJ2-1
CDR3 DNA: TGCGCCAGCAGCCCGAGTACTAGCGGTGTTGCTGAGCAGTTCTTC
CDR3 protein: CASSPSTSGVAEQFF

clone size: few
V gene: TRBV20-1
D gene: TRBD2
J gene: TRBJ2-3
CDR3 DNA: TGCAGTGCTAAAACGACTAGCGGAAGCACAGATACGCAGTATTTT
CDR3 protein: CSAKTTSGSTDTQYF

clone size: few
V gene: TRBV20-1
D gene: .
J gene: TRBJ1-6
CDR3 DNA: TGCAGTGCTAGAGATGGCAGCGGAGCCCCTAATTCACCCCTCCACTTT
CDR3 protein: CSARDGSGAPNSPLHF

clone size: .
V gene: TRBV20-1
D gene: .
J gene: TRBJ1-2
CDR3 DNA: TGCAGTGCTAATCCAGGGCCAAGTGGCTACACCTTC
CDR3 protein: CSANPGPSGYTF

clone size: .
V gene: TRBV6-5
D gene: .
J gene: TRBJ1-2
CDR3 DNA: TGTGCCAGCAGTAATGAACAGAGTACTAACTATGGCTACACCTTC
CDR3 protein: CASSNEQSTNYGYTF

clone size: few
V gene: TRBV27
D gene: .
J gene: TRBJ1-2
CDR3 DNA: TGTGCCAGCAGCGCATGGAGGGACTATGGCTACACCTTC
CDR3 protein: CASSAWRDYGYTF

clone size: few
V gene: TRBV20-1
D gene: TRBD2
J gene: TRBJ2-7
CDR3 DNA: TGCAGTGCCCCCGGGACTAGCGGGAGCCCCCTCGAGCAGTACTTC
CDR3 protein: CSAPGTSGSPLEQYF

clone size: .
V gene: TRBV4-2
D gene: TRBD2
J gene: TRBJ2-1
CDR3 DNA: TGTGCCAGTAGCCAAGACGGACTAGCGGGAGCCAATGAGCAGTTCTTC
CDR3 protein: CASSQDGLAGANEQFF

clone size: many
V gene: TRBV29-1
D gene: .
J gene: TRBJ1-2
CDR3 DNA: TGCAGCTTGGGACCCGGCTATGGCTACACCTTC
CDR3 protein: CSLGPGYGYTF

clone size: .
V gene: TRBV11-2
D gene: TRBD2
J gene: TRBJ2-7
CDR3 DNA: TGTGCCAGCAGCTTAGGGGCTATGGGAGGGCCTAGGAATGAGCAGTACTTC
CDR3 protein: CASSLGAMGGPRNEQYF

clone size: few
V gene: TRBV3-1
D gene: TRBD2
J gene: TRBJ2-3
CDR3 DNA: TGTGCCAGCAGCCCTTGGACTAGCGGGGGGACAGATACGCAGTATTTT
CDR3 protein: CASSPWTSGGTDTQYF

clone size: few
V gene: TRBV9
D gene: .
J gene: TRBJ1-6
CDR3 DNA: TGTGCCAGCAGCGTAGAGACAGCAAATTCACCCCTCCACTTT
CDR3 protein: CASSVETANSPLHF

clone size: many
V gene: TRBV10-3
D gene: .
J gene: TRBJ2-6
CDR3 DNA: TGTGCCATCAAAGAGAGCTCTGGGGCCAACGTCCTGACTTTC
CDR3 protein: CAIKESSGANVLTF

clone size: .
V gene: TRBV6-5
D gene: TRBD1
J gene: TRBJ2-5
CDR3 DNA: TGTGCCAGCAGTCAACTACAGGGGTACTCCTACAATGAGCAGTACTTC
CDR3 protein: CASSQLQGYSYNEQYF

clone size: few
V gene: TRBV11-2
D gene: TRBD1
J gene: TRBJ2-7
CDR3 DNA: TGTGCCAGAAGCTTCAGTCTCCCCGGGACAGGGGTACCCTACGAGCAGTACTTC
CDR3 protein: CARSFSLPGTGVPYEQYF

clone size: .
V gene: TRBV6-2/TRBV6-3
D gene: .
J gene: TRBJ2-7
CDR3 DNA: TGTGCCAGCGCTGGCGGCCGCTACGAGCAGTACTTC
CDR3 protein: CASAGGRYEQYF

clone size: .
V gene: TRBV9
D gene: TRBD2
J gene: TRBJ2-3
CDR3 DNA: TGTGCCAGCAGCGTAGAGGGACTAGCGCCCGATACGCAGTATTTT
CDR3 protein: CASSVEGLAPDTQYF

clone size: many
V gene: TRBV7-3
D gene: TRBD2
J gene: TRBJ2-5
CDR3 DNA: TGTGCCAGCAGCTTATTAGCGGGGGGTGGACAAGAGACCCAGTACTTC
CDR3 protein: CASSLLAGGGQETQYF

clone size: .
V gene: TRBV19
D gene: TRBD1
J gene: TRBJ1-1
CDR3 DNA: TGTGCCAGTAGTCCGGACAGGGGTGAAGCTTTCTTT
CDR3 protein: CASSPDRGEAFF

clone size: .
V gene: TRBV4-2
D gene: .
J gene: TRBJ2-7
CDR3 DNA: TGTGCCAGCAGCCTCAGGACAGAATCCTACGAGCAGTACTTC
CDR3 protein: CASSLRTESYEQYF

clone size: .
V gene: TRBV20-1
D gene: .
J gene: TRBJ2-3
CDR3 DNA: TGCAGTGCCCTGGACAGCAGCACAGATACGCAGTATTTT
CDR3 protein: CSALDSSTDTQYF

clone size: .
V gene: TRBV7-2
D gene: .
J gene: TRBJ1-2
CDR3 DNA: TGTGCCAGCAGCTTAAGGACAGCTAACTATGGCTACACCTTC
CDR3 protein: CASSLRTANYGYTF

clone size: few
V gene: TRBV6-2/TRBV6-3
D gene: .
J gene: TRBJ2-1
CDR3 DNA: TGTGCCAGTTTAGCAAGGGGGAGCTCCTACAATGAGCAGTTCTTC
CDR3 protein: CASLARGSSYNEQFF

clone size: .
V gene: TRBV9
D gene: TRBD2
J gene: TRBJ2-3
CDR3 DNA: TGTGCCAGCAGCGCCGACCTAGCGGGGGGGTCGGATACGCAGTATTTT
CDR3 protein: CASSADLAGGSDTQYF

clone size: .
V gene: TRBV21-1
D gene: .
J gene: TRBJ1-6
CDR3 DNA: TGTGCCAGCAGCAAAGGGGAACGGAGCTCCTATAATTCACCCCTCCACTTT
CDR3 protein: CASSKGERSSYNSPLHF

clone size: few
V gene: TRBV7-2
D gene: TRBD1
J gene: TRBJ2-1
CDR3 DNA: TGTGCCAGCCAAGACAGGGCGTTAGGAACCTACAATGAGCAGTTCTTC
CDR3 protein: CASQDRALGTYNEQFF

clone size: once
V gene: TRBV20-1
D gene: .
J gene: TRBJ1-4
CDR3 DNA: TGCAGTGCTAGAGATTTGGGGGCCGGAGGCGAAAAACTGTTTTTT
CDR3 protein: CSARDLGAGGEKLFF

clone size: .
V gene: TRBV11-3
D gene: .
J gene: TRBJ2-3
CDR3 DNA: TGTGCCAGCAGCGATCAAACAGATACGCAGTATTTT
CDR3 protein: CASSDQTDTQYF

clone size: .
V gene: TRBV2
D gene: .
J gene: TRBJ2-1
CDR3 DNA: TGTGCCAGCAGTGACCTCACCCCGACAGGTTTTAATGAGCAGTTCTTC
CDR3 protein: CASSDLTPTGFNEQFF

clone size: .
V gene: TRBV27
D gene: .
J gene: TRBJ1-6
CDR3 DNA: TGTGCCAGCAGTTTAGGGGGTGGGGCGTCCTATAATTCACCCCTCCACTTT
CDR3 protein: CASSLGGGASYNSPLHF

clone size: .
V gene: TRBV7-2
D gene: TRBD2
J gene: TRBJ2-1
CDR3 DNA: TGTGCCAGCAGTACCGGACTAGCGGGGGGCGAGCAGTTCTTC
CDR3 protein: CASSTGLAGGEQFF

clone size: .
V gene: TRBV29-1
D gene: .
J gene: TRBJ2-7
CDR3 DNA: TGCAGCGTGGGAGCTCACAATGAGCAGTACTTC
CDR3 protein: CSVGAHNEQYF

clone size: few
V gene: TRBV7-8
D gene: TRBD2
J gene: TRBJ2-3
CDR3 DNA: TGTGCCAGCAGCACCGGGACTAGGGTCACAGATACGCAGTATTTT
CDR3 protein: CASSTGTRVTDTQYF

clone size: .
V gene: TRBV3-1
D gene: .
J gene: TRBJ2-3
CDR3 DNA: TGTGCCAGCAGCCAAGGGGCCCCCCGTGATACGCAGTATTTT
CDR3 protein: CASSQGAPRDTQYF